Shown below are 26 T cell receptor beta chains from a single sample sequenced in a study of OX40 agonist ivuxolimab in advanced cancers. Method: immunoSEQ multiplex PCR; TCRdb's copy keeps in-frame clones and lacks some. The sample lists tens of thousands of clones; nearly 90% were seen once. Source: CD4+ or CD8+ T cells sorted from blood, taken in a trial of the OX40 agonist ivuxolimab. The receptors here all came from an adult with an advanced solid tumor such as melanoma, head and neck, liver or kidney cancer.

This clone appeared a single time. CDR3 protein: CASSLDYKSDTQYF. The CDR3 DNA sequence: TGTGCCAGCAGCTTAGACTACAAATCAGATACGCAGTATTTT. The chain employs TRBV13 and TRBJ2-3; D gene ambiguous. V lost 1 base to trimming and J lost 4 bases, with 9 bases between them. Germline assignment: CDR1 PRHDT and CDR2 FYEKMQ (reference sequence). The CDR3 length is 14 residues.

The chain carries TRBV4-2 and TRBJ2-1; D not resolved. Germline-derived CDR1 and CDR2 are LGHNA and YNFKEQ. The CDR3 contains 13 residues. Trimming took off 2 bases at V and 2 bases at J, with 4 bases between the two ends. DNA for the CDR3: TGTGCCAGCAGCCAACTTCCCTACAATGAGCAGTTCTTC. It translates to CASSQLPYNEQFF.

The gene calls are TRBV19 and TRBJ2-5; 16 nucleotides align to TRBD2. The V segment lost 3 bases and the J segment 5 bases; nucleotides outside the gene matches: 6. CDR3 length: 17 residues. Germline V gene lookup returns CDR1 LNHDA and CDR2 SQIVND (reference sequence). DNA for the CDR3: TGTGCCAGTAGTATCCTGGGACTAGCGGGGGGGCCGGAGACCCAGTACTTC. Its translation: CASSILGLAGGPETQYF.

This clone has a single count. This chain uses TRBV28 with TRBJ2-3; 8 nucleotides line up with TRBD1. CDR3 size: 17 residues. J was trimmed by 8 bases and V by 6 bases; bases with no gene match: 19. CDR1 MDHEN and CDR2 SYDVKM come from the germline V gene. The CDR3 loop reads CASRSSIRDRPVRTQYF. The CDR3 DNA reads TGTGCCAGCAGGTCTTCGATTAGGGACAGGCCCGTACGTACGCAGTATTTT.

This clone was counted a single time. The chain couples TRBV28 to TRBJ1-3; 8 nucleotides agree with TRBD1. The CDR3 sequence is 17 residues long. J lost 3 bases, V lost 7 bases, and 14 bases had no gene match. The germline CDR1 and CDR2 sequences are MDHEN and SYDVKM. CDR3 loop: CASTLWRTGLSGNTIYF. The DNA of the CDR3 is TGTGCCAGCACCCTATGGCGGACAGGGTTGAGTGGAAACACCATATATTTT.

This chain joins TRBV25-1 and TRBJ1-5; unclear D gene. Deletions cut 5 bases from V and 4 bases from J, with 6 bases between. This CDR3 spans 12 amino acids. From germline, CDR1 is MGHDK and CDR2 SYGVNS. The DNA of the CDR3 is TGTGCCAGCAGTTGGGGAAATCAGCCCCAGCATTTT. Amino acid sequence: CASSWGNQPQHF.

The chain joins TRBV7-6 to TRBJ1-1; perhaps TRBD1 as D (6 bases). Germline values: CDR1 SGHVS, CDR2 FNYEAQ. There are 15 residues in the CDR3. V was shortened by 5 bases and J by 6 bases, with 19 bases between the two germline ends. The CDR3 sequence is CASSLGAGTLAEAFF. CDR3 in DNA: TGTGCCAGCAGCCTAGGTGCCGGGACACTCGCTGAAGCTTTCTTT.

V is TRBV5-5 and J is TRBJ2-7; the match to TRBD2 covers 9 bases. Per germline, CDR1 SGHKS and CDR2 YYEKEE (reference sequence). Losses at the gene ends were 6 bases for V and 2 bases for J; bases not matched to a gene: 9. The CDR3 is made up of 15 amino acids. The CDR3 region is CASIRGLATTYEQYF. In DNA form, the CDR3 reads TGTGCCAGCATCCGGGGACTAGCCACAACCTACGAGCAGTACTTC. The whole variable domain, remainder taken from reference TRBV5-5 and TRBJ2-7, is DAGVTQSPTHLIKTRGQQVTLRCSPISGHKSVSWYQQVLGQGPQFIFQYYEKEERGRGNFPDRFSARQFPNYSSELNVNALLLGDSALYLCASIRGLATTYEQYFGPGTRLTVT.

The rearrangement links TRBV9 to TRBJ1-2; weak D call: TRBD1 (6 bases). The germline CDR1 and CDR2 sequences are SGDLS and YYNGEE. This CDR3 has 16 amino acids. The germline V and J ends were trimmed by 3 bases and 0 bases, with 15 bases remaining between them. Here the CDR3 DNA reads TGTGCCAGCAGCGGAGGCACAGGGAATTCTAACTATGGCTACACCTTC. Amino acids: CASSGGTGNSNYGYTF.

The rearrangement joins TRBV28 to TRBJ1-4; the match to TRBD1 covers 7 bases. The CDR3 has 14 residues. V shed 7 bases, J shed 4 bases, and the junction held 6 bases outside the gene matches. Germline CDR1 is MDHEN and CDR2 is SYDVKM. The CDR3 DNA sequence: TGTGCCAGCAACCCGACAGGGTTTAATGAAAAACTGTTTTTT. It encodes CASNPTGFNEKLFF. Based on the CDR3 plus reference TRBV28 and TRBJ1-4, the full variable domain is DVKVTQSSRYLVKRTGEKVFLECVQDMDHENMFWYRQDPGLGLRLIYFSYDVKMKEKGDIPEGYSVSREKKERFSLILESASTNQTSMYLCASNPTGFNEKLFFGSGTQLSVL.

This clone was detected once. V is TRBV5-1 and J is TRBJ2-7; the match to TRBD1 covers 8 bases. This CDR3 comprises 15 residues. CDR1 is SGHRS and CDR2 is YFSETQ in the germline V gene. V lost 2 bases, J lost 1 base, and 5 bases stayed unmatched. In DNA form, the CDR3 reads TGCGCCAGCAGCTTAGGACAGGGTCTATCCTACGAGCAGTACTTC. Its translation: CASSLGQGLSYEQYF.

The V call is TRBV28, the J call TRBJ2-7; 8 nucleotides line up with TRBD2. V lost 5 bases, J lost 6 bases, and 6 bases stayed unmatched. The CDR3 spans 13 residues. Germline assignment: CDR1 MDHEN and CDR2 SYDVKM. The CDR3 DNA is TGTGCCAGCAGTAGGACGGGGACTAGCGAGCAGTACTTC. It is translated as CASSRTGTSEQYF.

The chain employs TRBV4-3 and TRBJ2-1, with 10 bases matching TRBD2. Trimming at V came to 6 bases and at J to 5 bases, leaving 10 bases not matched to a gene. Germline V gives CDR1 LGHNA, CDR2 YSLEER. This CDR3 is built from 16 residues. CDR3 nucleotide sequence: TGCGCCAGCAGAGGCGCAACTAGCGGGGCCAACAATGAGCAGTTCTTC. Translation: CASRGATSGANNEQFF.

The chain carries TRBV5-1 and TRBJ2-1; the D gene is possibly TRBD2 (7 bases). CDR1 and CDR2 (germline): SGHRS, YFSETQ. V was cut by 0 bases and J by 5 bases, with 15 bases left in between. The CDR3 totals 16 residues. The CDR3 sequence is CASSLGWGGRDNEQFF. CDR3 sequence (DNA): TGCGCCAGCAGCTTGGGATGGGGGGGCCGGGACAATGAGCAGTTCTTC.

The rearrangement joins TRBV6-1 to TRBJ1-6; 8 bases line up with TRBD1. CDR1 is MNHNS, CDR2 SASEGT, per germline. The J segment lost 9 bases and the V segment lost 5 bases, leaving 6 bases of the junction unmatched. The CDR3 is made up of 14 amino acids. For the CDR3, the DNA is TGTGCCAGCAGTATCGGACAGGGAGGTTCACCCCTCCACTTT. This codes for CASSIGQGGSPLHF.

The V gene is TRBV7-9, the J gene TRBJ2-7; D possibly corresponds to TRBD2 (5 bases). Germline-derived CDR1 and CDR2 are SEHNR and FQNEAQ (reference sequence). Trimming left V 5 bases short and J 2 bases short, with 13 bases between. The CDR3 is made up of 14 amino acids. The CDR3 nucleotides are TGTGCCAGCAGCCCGTCCGGGGTTCCCTACGAGCAGTACTTC. Protein: CASSPSGVPYEQYF.

The chain combines TRBV4-3 with TRBJ2-5, with TRBD2 matching over 7 bases. V lost 4 bases, J lost 3 bases, and 5 bases stayed unmatched. Germline CDR1 is LGHNA and CDR2 is YSLEER. CDR3 length: 14 amino acids. Written as DNA, the CDR3 is TGCGCCAGCAGCCGGGCGCTAGCGGAAGAGACCCAGTACTTC. This encodes CASSRALAEETQYF.

This clone was seen just once. The V call is TRBV13, the J call TRBJ2-3; TRBD1 matches at 11 bases. This CDR3 comprises 16 residues. Germline CDR1 PRHDT, CDR2 FYEKMQ (reference sequence). The V and J ends lost 3 bases and 3 bases, in that order; junction bases with no gene match: 5. CDR3: CASSLGTGGRTDTQYF. CDR3 bases: TGTGCCAGCAGCTTGGGGACAGGGGGACGAACAGATACGCAGTATTTT.

The J gene is TRBJ1-6, the V gene TRBV4-1; D gene ambiguous. V was shortened by 5 bases and J by 9 bases, with 8 bases between the two germline ends. Per the germline V gene, CDR1 is MGHRA and CDR2 is YSYEKL. The CDR3 is 12 residues long. As DNA, the CDR3 is TGCGCCAGCAGCATGCTAGCTTCACCCCTCCACTTT. Encoded protein: CASSMLASPLHF.

V gene TRBV28 combines with J gene TRBJ2-5; maybe TRBD2 (5 bases). Trimming stripped 5 bases from V and 7 bases from J, with 20 bases between. Germline V CDR1 and CDR2: MDHEN, SYDVKM. The CDR3 sequence is 15 residues long. The CDR3, as DNA: TGTGCCAGCAGTGCCTCTACTAGGGCCTTAGGGACCCAGTACTTC. Translated: CASSASTRALGTQYF.

V gene TRBV28 combines with J gene TRBJ1-5, with no clear D. CDR3 length: 13 residues. The V gene's germline CDR1 is MDHEN and CDR2 SYDVKM. Trimming left V 6 bases short and J 0 bases short, with 6 bases between. The CDR3 is CASSLISNQPQHF. Here the CDR3 DNA reads TGTGCCAGCAGCCTGATTAGCAATCAGCCCCAGCATTTT.

This chain connects TRBV5-4 to TRBJ1-4; D gene uncertain. Trimming removed 1 base at V and 2 bases at J, with 3 bases between. The CDR3 has 13 amino acids. Germline assignment: CDR1 SGHNT and CDR2 YYREEE (reference sequence). The CDR3 DNA follows: TGTGCCAGCAGCTTGTCCACTAATGAAAAACTGTTTTTT. Translation gives CASSLSTNEKLFF.

V gene TRBV9 combines with J gene TRBJ2-1; D uncertain. The ends were cut back, 2 bases at V and 6 bases at J, with 15 bases in the middle. There are 15 residues in the CDR3. Germline V gene data show CDR1 as SGDLS and CDR2 as YYNGEE. CDR3 nucleotide sequence: TGTGCCAGCAGCGTCCGGGCCGACCGCCGCAATGAGCAGTTCTTC. It codes for CASSVRADRRNEQFF.

The chain links TRBV28 to TRBJ2-7; 9 bases are a match to TRBD1. Germline-derived CDR1 and CDR2 are MDHEN and SYDVKM. The CDR3 extends over 14 amino acids. The V segment lost 6 bases and the J segment 6 bases; nucleotides outside the gene matches: 9. In DNA, the CDR3 is TGTGCCAGCAGCTCCACCTACAGGGGGCGCGAGCAGTACGTC. It yields the protein CASSSTYRGREQYV.

This rearrangement joins TRBV11-1 to TRBJ2-3; 11 positions agree with TRBD1. The germline CDR1 and CDR2 sequences are SGHAT and FQDESV (reference sequence). This CDR3 is built from 16 residues. With V trimmed by 6 bases and J by 2 bases, 7 bases remained unmatched. The CDR3 DNA is TGTGCCAGCAGTTCCCCGGGACAGGGGGTCACAGATACGCAGTATTTT. Translating gives CASSSPGQGVTDTQYF.

The genes are TRBV7-9 and TRBJ1-1, with 7 bases matching TRBD1. The length of the CDR3 is 17 residues. Germline V gene data show CDR1 as SEHNR and CDR2 as FQNEAQ (reference sequence). Trimming at V came to 5 bases and at J to 1 base, leaving 13 bases not matched to a gene. This CDR3 reads CASSLPGQSKGNTEAFF. The CDR3, as DNA: TGTGCCAGCAGCCTTCCGGGACAGTCAAAGGGGAACACTGAAGCTTTCTTT.